This T cell receptor (beta chain) is from a study of OX40 agonist ivuxolimab in advanced cancers. Study-wide context: Subjects had a mean age of roughly 60 years, with a range of about 23 to 90; just over 80% were male.

The germline V gene has CDR1 SGHRS and CDR2 YFSETQ. The CDR3 sequence is 14 residues long. J gave up 10 bases and V 2 bases, and 5 bases lay outside the gene matches. The table came from immunoSEQ multiplex PCR; TCRdb's copy has only in-frame clones and leaves some out. The sample consists of 25,000 to 35,000 clones, about 83% of them appearing once. The clonotype comes from an adult with an advanced solid tumor such as melanoma, head and neck, liver or kidney cancer. The rearrangement links TRBV5-1 to TRBJ2-1, with 11 bases aligning to TRBD1. The sequencing used CD4+ or CD8+ T cells sorted from blood, collected in a trial of the OX40 agonist ivuxolimab. CDR3 region: CASSLGQGAPEQFF. For the CDR3, the DNA is TGCGCCAGCAGCTTAGGACAGGGGGCTCCGGAGCAGTTCTTC.